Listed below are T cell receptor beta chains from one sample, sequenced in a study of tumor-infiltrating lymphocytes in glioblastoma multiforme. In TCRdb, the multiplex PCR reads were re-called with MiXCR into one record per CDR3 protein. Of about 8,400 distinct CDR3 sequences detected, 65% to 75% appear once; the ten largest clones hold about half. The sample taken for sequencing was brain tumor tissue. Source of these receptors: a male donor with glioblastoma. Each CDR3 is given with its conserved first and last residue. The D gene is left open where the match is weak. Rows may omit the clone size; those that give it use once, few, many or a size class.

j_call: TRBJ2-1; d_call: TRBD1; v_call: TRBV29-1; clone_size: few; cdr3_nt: TGCAGCGCCCGGGGGGGACAGGGGTTACGGCAGTTCTTC; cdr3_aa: CSARGGQGLRQFF
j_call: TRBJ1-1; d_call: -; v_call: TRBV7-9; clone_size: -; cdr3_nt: TGTGCCAGCAGCTCTTCTACGGTCACAGGACAAAAGGAAGCTTTCTTT; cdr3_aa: CASSSSTVTGQKEAFF
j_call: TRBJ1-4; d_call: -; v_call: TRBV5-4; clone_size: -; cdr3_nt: TGTGCCAGCAGCTTGTCGCCAGGGGTTCAGGAAAAACTGTTTTTT; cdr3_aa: CASSLSPGVQEKLFF
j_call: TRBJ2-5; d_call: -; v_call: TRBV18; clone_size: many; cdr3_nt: TGTGCCAGCTCACCTCGGAGGGCGGAAGAGACCCAGTACTTC; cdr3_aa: CASSPRRAEETQYF
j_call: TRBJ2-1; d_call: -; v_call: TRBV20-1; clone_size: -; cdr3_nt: TGCAGTGCTACCGACCCGGGGTTGTCCTACAATGAGCAGTTCTTC; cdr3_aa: CSATDPGLSYNEQFF
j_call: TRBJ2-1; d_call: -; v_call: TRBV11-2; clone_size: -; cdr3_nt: TGTTCCGGCAGCTTAGATGGGGGGAATGTGCAGTTCTTC; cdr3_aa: CSGSLDGGNVQFF
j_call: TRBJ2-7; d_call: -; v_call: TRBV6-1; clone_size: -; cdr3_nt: TGTGCCAGCAAGGAAAGCTCCTACGAGCAGTACTTC; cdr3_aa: CASKESSYEQYF
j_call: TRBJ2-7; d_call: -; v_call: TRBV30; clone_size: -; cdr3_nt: TGTGCCTGGAGTAAACAGTGGGGGCAAGGCTACGAGCAGTACTTC; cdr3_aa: CAWSKQWGQGYEQYF
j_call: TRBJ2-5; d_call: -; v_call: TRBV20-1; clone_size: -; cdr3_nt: TGCAGTGCTAGAGAAAGTCCCAGGGGGGCGGAGACCCAGTACTTC; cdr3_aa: CSARESPRGAETQYF
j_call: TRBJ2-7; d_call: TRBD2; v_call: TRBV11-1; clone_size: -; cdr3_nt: TGTGCCAGCAGCGAACCGGGACTAGGTGGCGAGCAGTACTTC; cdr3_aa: CASSEPGLGGEQYF
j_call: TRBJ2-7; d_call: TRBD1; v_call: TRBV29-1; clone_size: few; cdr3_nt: TGCAGCGTAGTACCCGGACAGGGCTTCTACGAGCAGTACTTC; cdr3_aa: CSVVPGQGFYEQYF
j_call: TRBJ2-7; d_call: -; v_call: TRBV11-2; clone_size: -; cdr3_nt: TGTGCCAGCAGCTTAGGGCTATACGAGCAGTACTTC; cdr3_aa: CASSLGLYEQYF
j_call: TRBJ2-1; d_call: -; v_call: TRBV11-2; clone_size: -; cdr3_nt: TGTGCCAGCAGCTTATCTTCAAGAAACAATGAGCAGTTCTTC; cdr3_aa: CASSLSSRNNEQFF
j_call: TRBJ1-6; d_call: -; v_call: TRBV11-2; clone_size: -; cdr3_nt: TGTGCCAGCAGCCCGGGGACCTACAGAGGGTCACCCTTCCACTTT; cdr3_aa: CASSPGTYRGSPFHF
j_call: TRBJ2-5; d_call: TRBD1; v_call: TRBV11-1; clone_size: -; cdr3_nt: TGTGCTAGCAGCCTCCCGGGACAGTGGGCAAGTGAGACCCAGTACTTC; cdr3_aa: CASSLPGQWASETQYF
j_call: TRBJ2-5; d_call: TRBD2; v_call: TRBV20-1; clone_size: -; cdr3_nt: TGCAGTGCTAGTCCCTGGACTAGCGGGCGAGGAGAGACCCAGTACTTC; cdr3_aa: CSASPWTSGRGETQYF
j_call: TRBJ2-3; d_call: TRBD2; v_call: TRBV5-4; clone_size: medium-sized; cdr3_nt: TGTGCCAGCAGCTCCCGGGTAGCGGGAGGGCTCAAAGATACGCAGTATTTT; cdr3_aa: CASSSRVAGGLKDTQYF
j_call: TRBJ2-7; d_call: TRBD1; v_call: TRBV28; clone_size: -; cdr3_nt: TGTGCCAGCAGTGGAATAGGGGGCGCCCGAATTTCCTACGAGCAGTACTTC; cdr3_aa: CASSGIGGARISYEQYF
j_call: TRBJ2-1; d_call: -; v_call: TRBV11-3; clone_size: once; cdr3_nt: TGTGCCAGCAGCTTCGTCAAGGCCGGCATTCAGTTCTTC; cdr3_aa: CASSFVKAGIQFF
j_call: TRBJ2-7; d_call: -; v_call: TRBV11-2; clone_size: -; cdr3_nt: TGTGCCAGCAGCCCAGGACCTGGCGAGCAGTACTTC; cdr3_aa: CASSPGPGEQYF
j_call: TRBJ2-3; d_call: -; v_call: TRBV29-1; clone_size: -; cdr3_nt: TGCAGCGTTGGCTCGGGGCACCATCGAGATAAGCAGTATTTT; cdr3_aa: CSVGSGHHRDKQYF
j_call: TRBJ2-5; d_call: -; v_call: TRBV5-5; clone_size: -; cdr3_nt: TGTGCCAGCAGCTTGGGGGGCGAGACCCGGCACTTC; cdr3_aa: CASSLGGETRHF